Sequencing of this T cell receptor beta chain was carried out in a study of blood T cell repertoires in COVID-19. Study information: Cohort 3 recovery required two negative PCRs, clearance, or symptom resolution. The analysed material was cDNA or gDNA that came from T cells, B-cell-depleted T cells, or PBMCs.

In germline, CDR1 is MNHEY, CDR2 SMNVEV (reference sequence). This CDR3 is built from 16 residues. The J segment lost 8 bases and the V segment lost 6 bases, leaving 18 bases of the junction unmatched. Individuals aged about 18 to 100 years were recruited from 20 to 25 US areas. The repertoire was sequenced with immunoSEQ multiplex PCR; TCRdb's copy has only in-frame clones and lacks some. The sample shows some 180,000 clones, roughly 85% of them seen only once. The TCR originated in a woman aged 70-85 years in a cohort exposed to, infected with or recovered from COVID-19 (not recorded which). The chain links TRBV27 to TRBJ1-1; 7 positions agree with TRBD1. The sample comprised PBMCs or T cells enriched from blood (not recorded which). The CDR3: CASSKSTGAGRWEAFF. CDR3 nucleotide sequence: TGTGCCAGCAGCAAAAGCACAGGGGCTGGAAGGTGGGAAGCTTTCTTT.